This record looks at one T cell receptor beta chain sequence and its context. What it binds is unknown. The same CDR3 arises from other DNA sequences in this sample as well. Genomic DNA belonging to each subset was distributed in equal measure over several immunoSEQ plates. Produced via immunoSEQ multiplex PCR; TCRdb's table is partial and in-frame only. The repertoire holds 2,500,000 or so clones, with just over 90% as singletons. The data belong to a study of shared clonotypes between healthy human individuals. Notes on the study in general: Only blood samples were collected, and tissue repertoires likely differ. Larger richness was generally estimated for naive than memory subsets.

Looked up from germline, CDR1 is GTSNPN and CDR2 is SVGIG (reference sequence). This CDR3 contains 12 residues. Between the trimmed V and J ends, which lost 5 bases and 4 bases, there was a span of 9 bases. The receptor comes from a man aged 18 to 29 in good health. The specimen sequenced was naive CD4+ T cells sorted from blood. The subset: CD45RA+ positively selected. The chain employs TRBV30 and TRBJ1-5; no reliable D call. This CDR3 reads CAWSPGNQPQHF. CDR3 bases: TGTGCCTGGTCCCCGGGGAATCAGCCCCAGCATTTT.